Listed below are T cell receptor beta chains from one sample, sequenced in a study of blood T cell repertoires in COVID-19. Sequencing used immunoSEQ multiplex PCR; TCRdb keeps in-frame clones, though not all of them. Seen here are 300,000 to 450,000 clones, about 88% observed once, and the top ten hold more than 1%. Specimen: PBMCs or T cells enriched from blood (not recorded which). These receptors were taken from a woman under 40 who had recovered from COVID-19. CDR3s include the opening cysteine and the closing phenylalanine or tryptophan. The D gene is left open where the match is weak. Not every row has a clone size; where given, it reads once, few, many or a size class.

abundance,j_gene,v_gene,d_gene,CDR3aa,CDR3nt
NA,TRBJ2-2,TRBV30,NA,CAWSVRANTGELFF,TGTGCCTGGAGTGTAAGAGCGAACACCGGGGAGCTGTTTTTT
NA,TRBJ1-4,TRBV12-3/TRBV12-4,NA,CASSFSTGEKLFF,TGTGCCAGCAGTTTCTCTACAGGAGAAAAACTGTTTTTT
NA,TRBJ2-1,TRBV2,NA,CASSEGGGALYNEQFF,TGTGCCAGCAGTGAAGGAGGGGGGGCCCTCTACAATGAGCAGTTCTTC
NA,TRBJ2-7,TRBV7-9,TRBD1,CASSTIRGQGFPEQYF,TGTGCCAGCAGCACCATTCGGGGACAGGGGTTCCCCGAGCAGTACTTC
once,TRBJ1-2,TRBV28,NA,CASSLPVAGYGYTF,TGTGCCAGCAGTTTGCCGGTTGCGGGCTATGGCTACACCTTC
NA,TRBJ2-5,TRBV5-1,TRBD2,CASSFGTSGIQETQYF,TGCGCCAGCAGCTTCGGGACTAGCGGGATCCAAGAGACCCAGTACTTC
NA,TRBJ2-5,TRBV3-1/TRBV3-2,NA,CASSQGTHAPQYF,TGTGCCAGCAGCCAAGGAACTCACGCCCCCCAGTACTTC
NA,TRBJ2-3,TRBV4-3,NA,CASSQDLAGATDTQYF,TGCGCCAGCAGCCAAGATTTGGCAGGGGCCACAGATACGCAGTATTTT
NA,TRBJ1-5,TRBV24-1,NA,CATSGEGVWNQPQHF,TGTGCCACCAGTGGAGAGGGGGTGTGGAATCAGCCCCAGCATTTT
once,TRBJ2-2,TRBV7-2,NA,CASSPQGGAGALGGELFF,TGTGCCAGCAGCCCCCAGGGGGGAGCGGGGGCCCTCGGCGGGGAGCTGTTTTTT
NA,TRBJ1-1,TRBV6-5,NA,CASSPEGMNTEAFF,TGTGCCAGCAGTCCGGAGGGGATGAACACTGAAGCTTTCTTT
NA,TRBJ1-4,TRBV28,NA,CAAQGPSTNEKLFF,TGTGCAGCCCAGGGGCCCTCAACAAATGAAAAACTGTTTTTT
NA,TRBJ2-1,TRBV24-1,TRBD1,CAVGTGAQNEQFF,TGTGCCGTAGGGACAGGGGCTCAAAATGAGCAGTTCTTC
NA,TRBJ1-2,TRBV27,TRBD1,CASKRGTGAYPAGYTF,TGTGCCAGCAAACGCGGGACAGGGGCCTACCCGGCTGGCTACACCTTC
NA,TRBJ1-2,TRBV12-3/TRBV12-4,NA,CASSNRVERGYTF,TGTGCCAGCAGTAACAGGGTGGAGCGTGGCTACACCTTC
NA,TRBJ2-7,TRBV11-2,NA,CASSQLHTYEQYF,TGTGCCAGCAGCCAGTTGCATACCTACGAGCAGTACTTC
few,TRBJ1-2,TRBV6-5,NA,CASSYRGRDYGYTF,TGTGCCAGCAGTTACAGGGGTCGCGACTATGGCTACACCTTC
NA,TRBJ1-3,TRBV18,NA,CASSPPGQHSGNTIYF,TGTGCCAGCTCACCACCGGGACAACACTCTGGAAACACCATATATTTT
NA,TRBJ2-1,TRBV30,TRBD2,CACAGVFSYNEQFF,TGTGCCTGTGCGGGGGTATTTAGCTACAATGAGCAGTTCTTC
NA,TRBJ1-1,TRBV27,NA,CASSLIGRGVTEAFF,TGTGCCAGCAGTTTAATAGGACGGGGGGTCACTGAAGCTTTCTTT
NA,TRBJ1-4,TRBV7-9,TRBD1,CASSLAAGGATNEKLFF,TGTGCCAGCAGCTTAGCGGCAGGGGGAGCAACTAATGAAAAACTGTTTTTT
NA,TRBJ1-3,TRBV28,NA,CASRGGDSGNTIYF,TGTGCCAGCAGAGGCGGGGACTCTGGAAACACCATATATTTT
NA,TRBJ2-3,TRBV13,NA,CASSPGRATSTDTQYF,TGTGCCAGCAGCCCGGGGAGAGCTACTAGCACAGATACGCAGTATTTT
few,TRBJ1-6,TRBV7-6,NA,CASSSSGGLWSSYNSPLHF,TGTGCCAGCAGCTCCAGCGGAGGGTTATGGAGCTCCTATAATTCACCCCTCCACTTT
NA,TRBJ1-6,TRBV5-6,TRBD1,CASSRPGQGFSPLHF,TGTGCCAGCAGCCGTCCGGGACAGGGGTTTTCACCCCTCCACTTT
NA,TRBJ1-5,TRBV28,TRBD1,CASTDRGLTISYQPQHF,TGTGCCAGCACCGACAGGGGACTAACCATTTCATATCAGCCCCAGCATTTT